One and the same sample provided the 31 T cell receptor beta chains below, sequenced in a study of human thymus T cells. Some clones are missing from TCRdb's copy, which holds only in-frame ones; the method was immunoSEQ multiplex PCR. The sample holds tens of thousands of clones; over 85% are singletons and the top ten take 0.03% to 0.035%. Thymic material originated from resections removed in the course of corrective heart surgery. Sequenced input: thymus tissue. The receptor source for this set is a girl under three years old with a congenital heart defect but otherwise immunologically healthy.

The V gene is TRBV6-5, the J gene TRBJ2-7; no clear D gene. V shed 0 bases and J shed 2 bases, with 14 bases lying between them. There are 16 residues in the CDR3. CDR1 and CDR2 (germline): MNHEY, SVGAGI. The CDR3: CASSYSILLSPYEQYF. CDR3 nucleotide sequence: TGTGCCAGCAGTTACTCGATACTCCTTAGCCCCTACGAGCAGTACTTC.

This clone was seen a few times. The rearrangement links TRBV5-1 to TRBJ2-6, with TRBD2 as a possible D gene (6 bases). Germline V gene data show CDR1 as SGHRS and CDR2 as YFSETQ. The V and J ends lost 4 bases and 2 bases respectively, with 10 bases between them. CDR3 length: 15 amino acids. The CDR3 region is CASSEGGTGANVLTF. The CDR3 DNA sequence: TGCGCCAGCAGCGAGGGAGGAACTGGGGCCAACGTCCTGACTTTC.

The chain employs TRBV5-1 and TRBJ2-1; TRBD1 agrees at 9 bases. Trimming removed 5 bases from V and 6 bases from J; junction bases left unmatched: 9. The germline gives CDR1 SGHRS, CDR2 YFSETQ. This CDR3 is built from 15 residues. DNA of the CDR3: TGCGCCAGCAGTCCTAGTGGGACAGGGTTCAATGAGCAGTTCTTC. Encoded protein: CASSPSGTGFNEQFF. The variable domain in full, completed from reference TRBV5-1 and TRBJ2-1, reads KAGVTQTPRYLIKTRGQQVTLSCSPISGHRSVSWYQQTPGQGLQFLFEYFSETQRNKGNFPGRFSGRQFSNSRSEMNVSTLELGDSALYLCASSPSGTGFNEQFFGPGTRLTVL.

The CDR3 coding sequence is TGTGCCAGCAGCCAAACGGACAGTTATAATGAAAAACTGTTTTTT. It is translated as CASSQTDSYNEKLFF. This rearrangement joins TRBV14 to TRBJ1-4, with a weak D call TRBD1 (6 bases). Germline CDR1 SGHDN, CDR2 FVKESK. The CDR3 has 15 amino acids. V was cut by 2 bases and J by 4 bases, with 11 bases left in between.

This clone appeared a few times. V usage is TRBV7-6 and J usage is TRBJ2-3; D is unclear. V lost 4 bases and J 1 base, leaving 18 bases between the germline ends. Germline values: CDR1 SGHVS, CDR2 FNYEAQ. This CDR3 comprises 17 residues. CDR3 nucleotides: TGTGCCAGCAGCTCCCATCCGACCCACCCTCGCACAGATACGCAGTATTTT. This gives the protein CASSSHPTHPRTDTQYF.

The chain is built from TRBV11-3 and TRBJ2-3; D may match TRBD1 or TRBD2 (5 bases each). Germline lookup yields CDR1 SGHNT and CDR2 YENEEA. Trimming removed 1 base at V and 6 bases at J, with 5 bases between. This CDR3 contains 12 residues. CDR3 nucleotides: TGTGCCAGCAGCTTAGGGGGGGATACGCAGTATTTT. Amino acid sequence: CASSLGGDTQYF.

The CDR3 coding sequence is TGTGCCAGCCGACCCGGGACTAGCGGCTCCTACGAGCAGTACTTC. Protein sequence: CASRPGTSGSYEQYF. The genes are TRBV5-4 and TRBJ2-7; 11 bases are a match to TRBD2. Germline CDR1 SGHNT, CDR2 YYREEE (reference sequence). Trimming cost V 7 bases and J 0 bases; bases outside gene matches: 6. This CDR3 comprises 15 residues. The entire variable domain, with the rest obtained from reference TRBV5-4 and TRBJ2-7, is as follows: ETGVTQSPTHLIKTRGQQVTLRCSSQSGHNTVSWYQQALGQGPQFIFQYYREEENGRGNFPPRFSGLQFPNYSSELNVNALELDDSALYLCASRPGTSGSYEQYFGPGTRLTVT.

The gene calls are TRBV4-1 and TRBJ1-5; D might be TRBD1 (5 bases). Germline values: CDR1 MGHRA, CDR2 YSYEKL. CDR3 length: 16 residues. The V gene lost 1 base and the J gene lost 0 bases, with 10 bases spanning the gap. CDR3 bases: TGCGCCAGCAGCCAAGGGACAACCGATAGCAATCAGCCCCAGCATTTT. Its translation is CASSQGTTDSNQPQHF.

The chain combines TRBV27 with TRBJ2-7, with 10 bases fitting TRBD1. The CDR3 contains 15 residues. With V trimmed by 10 bases and J by 4 bases, 13 bases remained unmatched. Per germline, CDR1 MNHEY and CDR2 SMNVEV (reference sequence). CDR3 in amino acids: CATSSSGQGTYEQYF. The CDR3 DNA follows: TGTGCCACCTCGTCCTCGGGACAGGGGACGTACGAGCAGTACTTC.

The chain recombines TRBV6-1 with TRBJ2-2; 11 bases agree with TRBD1. The CDR3 covers 14 residues. With V trimmed by 11 bases and J by 5 bases, 7 bases remained unmatched. The V gene's germline CDR1 is MNHNS and CDR2 SASEGT. CDR3 bases: TGTGCCGGAACGCGGGACAGGGGGACCGGGGAGCTGTTTTTT. Translating it yields CAGTRDRGTGELFF.

The chain carries TRBV7-6 and TRBJ2-2; 9 bases fit TRBD2. Germline trimming cut 1 base from V and 0 bases from J; bases unmatched to any gene: 9. The CDR3 sequence is 19 residues long. Germline V gives CDR1 SGHVS, CDR2 FNYEAQ. CDR3 in amino acids: CASSLGGLAFDANTGELFF. In DNA, the CDR3 is TGTGCCAGCAGCTTAGGAGGACTAGCGTTTGACGCGAACACCGGGGAGCTGTTTTTT.

The CDR3 region has the DNA TGTGCCAGCAGTGAAGTAGGGCCGTTGATACAGTTTCCGTACACCGGGGAGCTGTTTTTT. It encodes CASSEVGPLIQFPYTGELFF. This sequence joins TRBV6-1 and TRBJ2-2, with no clear D. The CDR3 totals 20 residues. The germline CDR1 and CDR2 sequences are MNHNS and SASEGT. V gave up 1 base and J gave up 3 bases, with 24 bases separating them.

The chain joins TRBV4-2 to TRBJ2-1; the D is unclear. V lost 1 base and J 5 bases, leaving 15 bases between the germline ends. The CDR3 consists of 16 residues. Germline loops: CDR1 LGHNA, CDR2 YNFKEQ. This CDR3 reads CASSQGMAGPDNEQFF. CDR3 coding DNA: TGTGCCAGCAGCCAAGGAATGGCCGGCCCCGACAATGAGCAGTTCTTC.

The V and J genes are TRBV29-1 and TRBJ2-4, with 7 bases matching TRBD2. The length of the CDR3 is 13 residues. The germline V gene has CDR1 SQVTM and CDR2 ANQGSEA. The trim removed 3 bases at V and 6 bases at J, leaving 5 bases unmatched. DNA of the CDR3: TGCAGCGTTGATCTGACTAGCTTAAACATTCAGTACTTC. It encodes CSVDLTSLNIQYF.

The chain couples TRBV18 to TRBJ1-3, with 7 bases fitting TRBD1. Germline V gene sequence: CDR1 KGHSH, CDR2 LQKENI. The V segment lost 3 bases and the J segment 5 bases; nucleotides outside the gene matches: 16. This CDR3 has 18 residues. The CDR3 loop reads CASSPNLRDSLPRNTIYF. CDR3 in DNA: TGTGCCAGCTCACCGAACCTCCGGGACAGCCTACCGAGAAACACCATATATTTT.

This clone has a handful of counts. This rearrangement joins TRBV5-4 to TRBJ2-3, with 13 bases identical to TRBD2. The CDR3 has 17 residues. The trim removed 5 bases at V and 1 base at J, leaving 7 bases unmatched. Germline V gene data show CDR1 as SGHNT and CDR2 as YYREEE (reference sequence). This CDR3 is CASRWTSGSLGTDTQYF. The DNA of the CDR3 is TGTGCCAGCAGATGGACTAGCGGGAGTTTGGGCACAGATACGCAGTATTTT.

V gene TRBV19 combines with J gene TRBJ2-2, with TRBD1 identical over 7 bases. The germline V gene has CDR1 LNHDA and CDR2 SQIVND (reference sequence). This CDR3 comprises 15 residues. V lost 6 bases to trimming and J lost 0 bases; unmatched junction nucleotides: 4. CDR3 region: CASSPGQSNTGELFF. CDR3 coding DNA: TGTGCCAGTAGCCCGGGACAGTCGAACACCGGGGAGCTGTTTTTT. The full variable domain, its missing parts supplied by reference TRBV19 and TRBJ2-2, is DGGITQSPKYLFRKEGQNVTLSCEQNLNHDAMYWYRQDPGQGLRLIYYSQIVNDFQKGDIAEGYSVSREKKESFPLTVTSAQKNPTAFYLCASSPGQSNTGELFFGEGSRLTVL.

The V gene is TRBV27, the J gene TRBJ2-7; 15 bases agree with TRBD2. Unmatched junction bases numbered 3, after V lost 2 bases and J lost 4 bases. Germline CDR1 is MNHEY and CDR2 is SMNVEV (reference sequence). The CDR3 is made up of 16 amino acids. CDR3 DNA sequence: TGTGCCAGCAGTTTAGTGGGACTAGCGGGAGGATACGAGCAGTACTTC. Translation gives CASSLVGLAGGYEQYF.

The sample holds one count of this clone. The V gene is TRBV11-2, the J gene TRBJ2-4; D call uncertain. The V end lost 1 base, the J end lost 7 bases, and 23 bases lay between the germline ends. Germline loops: CDR1 SGHAT, CDR2 FQNNGV. The length of the CDR3 is 18 residues. The CDR3 sequence: CASSLGTAVQNSRNIQYF. The CDR3, as DNA: TGTGCCAGCAGCTTAGGGACGGCGGTACAAAATAGTAGGAACATTCAGTACTTC.

V gene TRBV4-3 combines with J gene TRBJ2-7; perhaps TRBD2 as D (6 bases). V was trimmed by 0 bases and J by 2 bases, leaving 14 bases between them. This CDR3 comprises 16 residues. Germline V CDR1 and CDR2: LGHNA, YSLEER. The CDR3 spells CASSQENPSETYEQYF. CDR3 bases: TGCGCCAGCAGCCAAGAAAATCCTAGCGAGACCTACGAGCAGTACTTC.

The V and J genes are TRBV29-1 and TRBJ2-1, with a possible D match to TRBD2 (6 bases). Trimming cost V 8 bases and J 6 bases, with 17 bases left between them. The germline CDR1 and CDR2 sequences are SQVTM and ANQGSEA. This CDR3 comprises 13 residues. CDR3 residues: CSPRLGVPNEQFF. Written as DNA, the CDR3 is TGCAGCCCGCGACTAGGAGTCCCCAATGAGCAGTTCTTC.

The chain has TRBV5-1 and TRBJ2-6; D might be TRBD1 or TRBD2, each matching 5 bases. Between the trimmed V and J ends, which lost 4 bases and 8 bases, there was a span of 13 bases. This CDR3 is 14 amino acids long. Germline-derived CDR1 and CDR2 are SGHRS and YFSETQ. CDR3 sequence (DNA): TGCGCCAGCAGCACCGCGAGGGGCCCCAACGTCCTGACTTTC. Translating gives CASSTARGPNVLTF.

This chain uses TRBV19 with TRBJ1-1; 10 bases match TRBD1. CDR1 is LNHDA, CDR2 SQIVND, per germline (reference sequence). The junction had 6 bases not matched to a gene; V was cut back by 10 bases and J by 1 base. The CDR3 spans 14 residues. This CDR3 reads CATTGGEWNTEAFF. CDR3 in DNA: TGTGCCACGACAGGGGGCGAGTGGAACACTGAAGCTTTCTTT. The complete variable domain, with remaining parts taken from reference TRBV19 and TRBJ1-1, reads DGGITQSPKYLFRKEGQNVTLSCEQNLNHDAMYWYRQDPGQGLRLIYYSQIVNDFQKGDIAEGYSVSREKKESFPLTVTSAQKNPTAFYLCATTGGEWNTEAFFGQGTRLTVV.

The rearrangement links TRBV2 to TRBJ2-4, with TRBD2 matching over 16 bases. The CDR3 is 21 residues long. The germline gives CDR1 SNHLY, CDR2 FYNNEI. V lost 6 bases and J lost 0; bases outside the gene matches: 14. Here the CDR3 DNA reads TGTGCCAGCAGGCCTGATAATGGGACTAGCGGGAGGGCATCAGCCAAAAACATTCAGTACTTC. This gives the protein CASRPDNGTSGRASAKNIQYF. The full variable domain, with the rest looked up from reference TRBV2 and TRBJ2-4, is EPEVTQTPSHQVTQMGQEVILRCVPISNHLYFYWYRQILGQKVEFLVSFYNNEISEKSEIFDDQFSVERPDGSNFTLKIRSTKLEDSAMYFCASRPDNGTSGRASAKNIQYFGAGTRLSVL.

This sequence joins TRBV5-1 and TRBJ2-7; D may be TRBD1 (6 bases). Germline CDR1 reads SGHRS; CDR2 reads YFSETQ. The V gene lost 4 bases and the J gene lost 3 bases, with 26 bases spanning the gap. The CDR3 length is 18 residues. The CDR3 DNA sequence: TGCGCCAGCAGCCCCAAGTTAATGACAGGTACCTCCATCTACGAGCAGTACTTC. Residues: CASSPKLMTGTSIYEQYF.

The chain carries TRBV12-5 and TRBJ1-3; possibly TRBD1 for D (5 bases). The CDR3 runs to 20 residues. Trimming stripped 0 bases from V and 0 bases from J, with 21 bases between. From germline, CDR1 is LGHNT and CDR2 FRNRAP. CDR3 nucleotides: TGTGCTAGTGGTTTGGTACAGTCCCAATGGGACGGTGACTCTGGAAACACCATATATTTT. Translated, it gives CASGLVQSQWDGDSGNTIYF.

The chain has TRBV7-4 and TRBJ2-3; D might be TRBD1 or TRBD2, each matching 5 bases. V shed 2 bases and J shed 9 bases, with 27 bases lying between them. Germline V gene lookup returns CDR1 SGHVT and CDR2 SQSDAQ. This CDR3 is 18 amino acids long. The CDR3 region has the DNA TGTGCCAGCAGCTTACGCCCTAGGACCGCCAGCTCCGAGGGGACGCAGTATTTT. Amino acid sequence: CASSLRPRTASSEGTQYF.

This chain links TRBV7-9 with TRBJ2-5; D call uncertain. The length of the CDR3 is 13 residues. The V end was cut by 3 bases, the J end by 5 bases, with 10 bases between. Germline V gene sequence: CDR1 SEHNR, CDR2 FQNEAQ (reference sequence). The CDR3: CASSFSTAETQYF. CDR3 DNA: TGTGCCAGCAGCTTCAGCACAGCGGAGACCCAGTACTTC.

This rearrangement joins TRBV27 to TRBJ2-6; possibly TRBD1 or TRBD2 for D (5 bases each). Germline CDR1 and CDR2: MNHEY and SMNVEV (reference sequence). The CDR3 is 14 amino acids. Trimming pared 5 bases from V and 2 bases from J, leaving 7 bases between. CDR3 nucleotides: TGTGCCAGCAGTCCGGGACCTGGGGCCAACGTCCTGACTTTC. Translation gives CASSPGPGANVLTF.

The chain employs TRBV11-3 and TRBJ1-5; D is unclear. Germline V CDR1 and CDR2: SGHNT, YENEEA. The CDR3 extends over 13 amino acids. V was pared by 2 bases and J by 6 bases, with 8 bases between. CDR3: CASSLLGGQPQHF. The CDR3 DNA follows: TGTGCCAGCAGCTTATTGGGCGGTCAGCCCCAGCATTTT.

The genes are TRBV29-1 and TRBJ1-4, with D perhaps matching TRBD1 (5 bases). Germline assignment: CDR1 SQVTM and CDR2 ANQGSEA. CDR3 length: 13 amino acids. V was clipped by 4 bases and J by 3 bases, with 9 bases between them. CDR3 nucleotide sequence: TGCAGCGTTGGGGGCACTTCTAATGAAAAACTGTTTTTT. Amino acids: CSVGGTSNEKLFF.